These T cell receptor beta chains were read from a single sample in a study of regulatory T cells after allogeneic stem cell transplantation. Via MiXCR, TCRdb re-called the 5' RACE reads, giving one row per CDR3 protein. The sample contains about 360 distinct CDR3 sequences, about 20% of which appear only once. The starting material was sorted CD4+ T cells from blood (whether regulatory or conventional is not recorded), obtained 30 days after allogeneic stem cell transplant. Receptors were obtained from a human patient who had an allogeneic stem cell transplant, so the T cells may come from the graft donor. The CDR3 runs from the conserved cysteine through the conserved F or W.

V gene	J gene	CDR3 protein
TRBV28	TRBJ2-1	CASSFSGGNYNEQFF
TRBV20-1	TRBJ2-3	CSASPSGRSTDTQYF
TRBV7-9	TRBJ1-5	CASSLDSNQPQHF
TRBV5-4	TRBJ1-2	CVSSLGTNSGCTF
TRBV27	TRBJ2-2	CASSLSLAGDTGELFF
TRBV5-5	TRBJ2-1	CASSLVRVHNEQFF
TRBV6-9	TRBJ1-4	CASSYRRRDRVGGLYSATNEKLFF
TRBV7-2	TRBJ2-5	CASSRTSGSGETQYF
TRBV4-2	TRBJ2-5	CVSSRHKGELVETQYF
TRBV5-6	TRBJ1-2	CASSQLAFLGCTF
TRBV20-1	TRBJ2-1	CSAPGHRLNEQFF
TRBV5-4	TRBJ2-3	CASSFSTSGRLTDTQYF
TRBV6-1	TRBJ2-3	CASLSGRRADTQYF
TRBV5-1	TRBJ2-6	CASSFRGSMTSGANVMTF
TRBV9	TRBJ1-1	CASSALREWGAEAFF
TRBV5-1	TRBJ2-1	CASSWREPYNEQFF
TRBV11-2	TRBJ1-3	CASSFRRTAFSGNATYF
TRBV2	TRBJ1-5	CASSGITRNQPQHF
TRBV10-3	TRBJ2-7	CAISESGGDHEQYF
TRBV14	TRBJ1-1	CAGSRDTNTEAFF
TRBV7-2	TRBJ2-2	CASSLTGNTGELFF
TRBV7-7	TRBJ2-5	CASSSGGETQYF
TRBV5-6	TRBJ1-2	CASSSSSWSPNYGYTF
TRBV24-1	TRBJ1-1	CATMGQNTEAFF
TRBV18	TRBJ1-5	CASRDQGQPQHF
TRBV5-1	TRBJ1-6	CASNPGPANSPLHF
TRBV5-4	TRBJ1-6	CASSFGVGNSPLHF
TRBV12-3/TRBV12-4	TRBJ2-2	CASSAQGAVSHGELFF
TRBV7-9	TRBJ2-7	CASSSQGADEQYF
TRBV5-1	TRBJ1-1	CASSLADRNTEAFF
TRBV29-1	TRBJ1-4	CSVRTGSNEKLFF
TRBV24-1	TRBJ2-1	CATSDSRQGGHYNEQFF
TRBV5-4	TRBJ2-1	CASSLAPQAGAYNEQFF
TRBV5-6	TRBJ2-1	CASSFGDEQFF
TRBV10-3	TRBJ1-1	CAITATTAGRTEAFF
TRBV24-1	TRBJ2-1	CATSDLGGRDEQFF
TRBV11-2	TRBJ1-3	CASSFRRTAFSGNTIYF
TRBV10-3	TRBJ2-3	CAILAGASTDTQYF
TRBV27	TRBJ2-5	CASRGTGGAGTQYF
TRBV10-3	TRBJ2-1	CAISGLAGLSSYNEQFF
TRBV29-1	TRBJ2-1	CSVDPQGRVEQFF
TRBV27	TRBJ2-7	CASSPRKGLAYEQYF
TRBV6-1	TRBJ1-2	CASTVDVGSGGYTF
TRBV5-6	TRBJ2-2	CASSLAEGLVTGELFF
TRBV24-1	TRBJ1-2	CATSDSGDPISYTF
TRBV30	TRBJ2-5	CAWSVSPGTQYF
TRBV5-1	TRBJ1-6	CASSLGMSYNSPLHF
TRBV6-5	TRBJ2-3	CASSYSGDDTRYF
TRBV5-1	TRBJ2-7	CASSLPDNYEQYF
TRBV18	TRBJ2-1	CASSPPSGSADEQFF